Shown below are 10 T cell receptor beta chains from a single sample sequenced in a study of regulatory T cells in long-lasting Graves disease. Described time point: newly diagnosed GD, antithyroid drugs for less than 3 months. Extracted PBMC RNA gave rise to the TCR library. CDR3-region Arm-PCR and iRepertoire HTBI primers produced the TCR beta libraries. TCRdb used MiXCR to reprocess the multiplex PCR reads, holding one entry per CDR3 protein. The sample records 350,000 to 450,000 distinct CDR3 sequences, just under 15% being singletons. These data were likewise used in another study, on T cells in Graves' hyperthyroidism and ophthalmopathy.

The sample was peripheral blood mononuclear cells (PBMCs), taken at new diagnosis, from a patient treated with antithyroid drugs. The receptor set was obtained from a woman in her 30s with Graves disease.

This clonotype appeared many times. The CDR3 region has the DNA TGCAGTGCTTTTCTAGCGGGAAACCCGTGGAAAGATACGCAGTATTTT. Translation: CSAFLAGNPWKDTQYF. The chain recombines TRBV20-1 with TRBJ2-3; 9 positions agree with TRBD2. The length of the CDR3 is 16 residues. Germline CDR1 DFQATT, CDR2 SNEGSKA (reference sequence). The V gene end was trimmed by 5 bases and the J gene end by 5 bases; junction bases not matched to a gene: 14.

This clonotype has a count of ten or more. CDR3 residues: CASLAGAGSPLHF. CDR3 DNA: TGTGCCAGCCTTGCGGGGGCTGGTTCACCCCTCCACTTT. The chain carries TRBV2 and TRBJ1-6; weak D call: TRBD1 (6 bases). Germline V lookup: CDR1 SNHLY, CDR2 FYNNEI. Trimming stripped 8 bases from V and 9 bases from J, with 14 bases between. This CDR3 spans 13 amino acids.

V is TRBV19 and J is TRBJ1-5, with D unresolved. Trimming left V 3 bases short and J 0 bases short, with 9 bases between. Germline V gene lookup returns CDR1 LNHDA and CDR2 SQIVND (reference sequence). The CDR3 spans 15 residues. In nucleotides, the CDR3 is TGTGCCAGTAGTATCGGCTTGGTTAGCAATCAGCCCCAGCATTTT. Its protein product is CASSIGLVSNQPQHF.

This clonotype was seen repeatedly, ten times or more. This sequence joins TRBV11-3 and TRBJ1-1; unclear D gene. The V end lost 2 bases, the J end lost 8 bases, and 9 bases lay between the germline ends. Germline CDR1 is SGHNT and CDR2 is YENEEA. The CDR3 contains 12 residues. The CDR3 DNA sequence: TGTGCCAGCAGCTTATCCACCCAGGAAGCTTTCTTT. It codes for CASSLSTQEAFF.

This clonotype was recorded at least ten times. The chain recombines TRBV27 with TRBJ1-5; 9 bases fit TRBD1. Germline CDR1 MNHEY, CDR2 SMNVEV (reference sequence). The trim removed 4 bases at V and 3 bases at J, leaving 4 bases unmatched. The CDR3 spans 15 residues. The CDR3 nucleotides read TGTGCCAGCAGTTCGGGACAGGGCGTCAATCAGCCCCAGCATTTT. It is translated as CASSSGQGVNQPQHF.

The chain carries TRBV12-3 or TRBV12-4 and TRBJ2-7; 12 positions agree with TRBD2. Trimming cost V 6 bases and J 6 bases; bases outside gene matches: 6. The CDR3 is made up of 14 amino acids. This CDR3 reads CASRSTSGRGEQYF. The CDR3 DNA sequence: TGTGCCAGCAGGTCGACTAGCGGGAGAGGCGAGCAGTACTTC.

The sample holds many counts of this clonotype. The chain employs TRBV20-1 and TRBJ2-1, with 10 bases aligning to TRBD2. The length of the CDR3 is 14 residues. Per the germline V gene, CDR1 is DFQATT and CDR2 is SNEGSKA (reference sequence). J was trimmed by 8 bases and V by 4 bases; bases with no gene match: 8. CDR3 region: CSANPSGRMDEQFF. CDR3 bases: TGCAGTGCTAACCCTAGCGGGAGAATGGATGAGCAGTTCTTC.

CDR3 sequence: CASSWGGLANTYEQYF. The CDR3 DNA follows: TGTGCCAGCAGCTGGGGAGGTCTAGCGAATACCTACGAGCAGTACTTC. The genes are TRBV7-2 and TRBJ2-7, with a possible D match to TRBD2 (6 bases). From germline, CDR1 is SGHTA and CDR2 FQGNSA. Trimming removed 4 bases from V and 2 bases from J, with 18 bases in between. This CDR3 region has 16 residues.

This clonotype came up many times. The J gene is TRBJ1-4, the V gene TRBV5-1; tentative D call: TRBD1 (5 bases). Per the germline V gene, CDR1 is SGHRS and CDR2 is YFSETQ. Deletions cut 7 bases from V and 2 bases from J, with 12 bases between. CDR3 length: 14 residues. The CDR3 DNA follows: TGCGCCAGCTCGATCGGGGCTACTAATGAAAAACTGTTTTTT. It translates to CASSIGATNEKLFF.

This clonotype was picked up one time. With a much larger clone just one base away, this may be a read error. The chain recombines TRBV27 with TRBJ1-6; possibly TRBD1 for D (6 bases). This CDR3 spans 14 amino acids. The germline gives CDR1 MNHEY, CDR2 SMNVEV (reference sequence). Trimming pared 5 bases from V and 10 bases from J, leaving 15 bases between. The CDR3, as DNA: TGTGCCAGCAGTCCCCCAACAGGGTACTCACCCCTCCACTTT. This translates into CASSPPTGYSPLHF.